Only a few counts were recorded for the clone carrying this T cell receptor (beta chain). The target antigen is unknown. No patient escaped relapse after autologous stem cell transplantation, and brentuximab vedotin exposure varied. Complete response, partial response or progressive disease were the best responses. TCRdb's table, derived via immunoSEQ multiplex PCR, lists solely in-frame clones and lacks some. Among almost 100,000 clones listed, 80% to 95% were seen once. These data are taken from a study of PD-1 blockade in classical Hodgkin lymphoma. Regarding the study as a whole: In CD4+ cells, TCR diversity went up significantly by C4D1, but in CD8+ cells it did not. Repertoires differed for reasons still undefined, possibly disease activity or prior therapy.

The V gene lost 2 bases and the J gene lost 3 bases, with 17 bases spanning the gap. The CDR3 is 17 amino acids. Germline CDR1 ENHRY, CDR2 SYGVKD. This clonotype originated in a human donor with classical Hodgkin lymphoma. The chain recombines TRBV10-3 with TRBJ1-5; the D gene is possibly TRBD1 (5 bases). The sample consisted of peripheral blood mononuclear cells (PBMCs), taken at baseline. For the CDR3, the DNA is TGTGCCATCAGTGAGGTGGGCCCGGGGGTGGACAATCAGCCCCAGCATTTT. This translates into CAISEVGPGVDNQPQHF.